A selection of T cell receptor beta chains follows, all from one sample in a study of blood T cells in healthy people across ages. TCRdb called the 5' RACE reads again in MiXCR, with one record for every CDR3 protein. Here the sample spans 980,000 or so distinct CDR3 sequences, roughly 52% being singletons. Sequenced sample: blood. These receptors were collected from a man between 25 and 39 years old in good health. Each CDR3 is given with its conserved first and last residue. The D gene is left open where the match is weak. Expanded clones are given a class, and other clones once, few, many or no size at all.

TRBD2 | - | TRBJ2-5 | TRBV3-1 | TGTGCCAGCAGCCAAGGACTAGCGGGGGTGCAAGAGACCCAGTACTTC | CASSQGLAGVQETQYF
- | - | TRBJ2-7 | TRBV7-9 | TGTGCCAGCAACATACTAGGGACCTCCTACGAGCAGTACTTC | CASNILGTSYEQYF
TRBD1 | - | TRBJ2-2 | TRBV12-3/TRBV12-4 | TGTGCCAGCAGTGCGCTGACAGGGGAGACCGGGGAGCTGTTTTTT | CASSALTGETGELFF
- | - | TRBJ2-5 | TRBV20-1 | TGCAGTACCTTCACGGGGCCAGAGACCCAGTACTTC | CSTFTGPETQYF
- | few | TRBJ2-1 | TRBV7-8 | TGTGCCAGCAGGGCTGGGCTCTACAATGAGCAGTTCTTC | CASRAGLYNEQFF
- | - | TRBJ1-4 | TRBV10-3 | TGTGCCATTCGCGGGGCGCCGGATGAAAAACTGTTTTTT | CAIRGAPDEKLFF
TRBD2 | - | TRBJ2-1 | TRBV7-2 | TGTGCCAGCTCAACGACTAGCGGGGTTGATGAGCAGTTCTTC | CASSTTSGVDEQFF
- | - | TRBJ2-3 | TRBV11-2 | TGTGCCAGCAGCTTCAAAAGGGGACAGAGCCTAGCGGATACGCAGTATTTT | CASSFKRGQSLADTQYF
- | few | TRBJ2-3 | TRBV4-3 | TGCGCCAGCAGCCAGCTACTAGAATTTGCAGATACGCAGTATTTT | CASSQLLEFADTQYF
TRBD2 | few | TRBJ2-5 | TRBV7-9 | TGTGCCAGCAGCAACCGGGACTACCTCGGAGAGCAGTACTTC | CASSNRDYLGEQYF
TRBD1 | once | TRBJ1-5 | TRBV5-1 | TGCGCTAGCAGCAGCGGGACAGGGGGTGATCAGCCCCAGCATTTT | CASSSGTGGDQPQHF
TRBD1 | - | TRBJ1-5 | TRBV28 | TGTGCCAGCAGCTCTGGACAGGGGAACTCCCGGCCCCAGCATTTT | CASSSGQGNSRPQHF
- | - | TRBJ1-1 | TRBV5-6 | TGTGCCAGCAACCTCCGGGGGGACACTGAAGCTTTCTTT | CASNLRGDTEAFF
- | - | TRBJ1-5 | TRBV3-1 | TGTGCCAGCAGCCAAGATTTAGCCGCCGACCGTAATCAGCCCCAGCATTTT | CASSQDLAADRNQPQHF
- | few | TRBJ2-1 | TRBV4-3 | TGCGCCAGCAGCCAAGCTAGGAACAATGAGCAGTTCTTC | CASSQARNNEQFF
- | - | TRBJ2-3 | TRBV4-1 | TGCGCCAGCAGCCATATCAATCTAGTAAGCACAGATACGCAGTATTTT | CASSHINLVSTDTQYF
- | - | TRBJ1-6 | TRBV7-2 | TGTGCCAGCAGACGTCAGGGTATGGAACATTCACCCCTCCACTTT | CASRRQGMEHSPLHF
- | - | TRBJ2-3 | TRBV7-3 | TGTGCCAGCAGCCCAATGGGGGGAATGGATACGCAGTATTTT | CASSPMGGMDTQYF
TRBD1 | - | TRBJ2-7 | TRBV20-1 | TGCAGTGCTAGAGCTGGGATACGGACAGGGCCTACAGCCTACGAGAAGTACTTC | CSARAGIRTGPTAYEKYF
- | - | TRBJ2-1 | TRBV3-1 | TGTGCCAGCAGCCCCCGGACGGTTACCTACAATGAGCAGTTCTTC | CASSPRTVTYNEQFF
- | - | TRBJ2-2 | TRBV7-8 | TGTGCCAGCAGCTTAACGTGGGCTGCCACCGGGGAGCTGTTTTTT | CASSLTWAATGELFF
- | - | TRBJ1-2 | TRBV7-2 | TGTGCCAGCAGCTTATGGGGGGCCAACTATGGCTACACCTTC | CASSLWGANYGYTF
- | - | TRBJ2-5 | TRBV20-1 | TGCAGTGCTATTTCTCTGACTGGCCAAGAGACCCAGTACTTC | CSAISLTGQETQYF
TRBD1 | - | TRBJ2-5 | TRBV11-2 | TGTGCCAGCAGCCCGGCCGGGACAGGGGGCGAGGAGACCCAGTACTTC | CASSPAGTGGEETQYF
- | - | TRBJ2-1 | TRBV6-5 | TGTGCCAGCAGTTACTCGCCCCTCGGGACTTCCCGCTCCTACAATGAGCAGTTCTTC | CASSYSPLGTSRSYNEQFF
- | many | TRBJ1-5 | TRBV20-1 | TGCAGTGCTAGAGATGGCGGTCAGGGGAATCAGCCCCAGCATTTT | CSARDGGQGNQPQHF
TRBD1 | - | TRBJ2-7 | TRBV6-5 | TGTGCCAGCAGTTACTCATTAGGGACAGGGTTATACGAGCAGTACTTC | CASSYSLGTGLYEQYF
TRBD1 | many | TRBJ2-3 | TRBV4-2 | TGTGCCAGCACTCTGATCAGGGGGCATGCCACAGATACGCAGTATTTT | CASTLIRGHATDTQYF
- | many | TRBJ2-7 | TRBV2 | TGTGCCAGCAAACCAGCTACCTACGAGCAGTACTTC | CASKPATYEQYF
- | - | TRBJ1-1 | TRBV7-9 | TGTGCCAGCAGCTTACTCAACAGCCTAGGCACTGAAGCTTTCTTT | CASSLLNSLGTEAFF
- | once | TRBJ1-2 | TRBV27 | TGTGCCAGCTGTGGGGCCGGAGGACAGAGTAACTATGGCTACACCTTC | CASCGAGGQSNYGYTF
- | few | TRBJ1-3 | TRBV12-3/TRBV12-4 | TGTGCCAGCAGACTAGACAGCTCTGGAAACACCATATATTTT | CASRLDSSGNTIYF